This T cell receptor beta chain was recorded in a study of blood T cell repertoires in COVID-19. Study information: The analysed material was cDNA or gDNA that came from T cells, B-cell-depleted T cells, or PBMCs.

The protocol was immunoSEQ multiplex PCR, while the TCRdb copy is restricted to in-frame clones and leaves out a portion. The repertoire holds more than 40,000 clones, approximately 90% seen once, with approximately 13% in the top ten. This clone was observed a single time. Germline V gene lookup returns CDR1 MNHEY and CDR2 SVGAGI. The V gene end was trimmed by 4 bases and the J gene end by 5 bases; junction bases not matched to a gene: 2. This CDR3 is built from 13 residues. The genes are TRBV6-5 and TRBJ1-1, with 9 bases aligning to TRBD1. The specimen sequenced was peripheral blood. The clonotype was recovered from a man older than 75 with acute or convalescent COVID-19. DNA of the CDR3: TGTGCCAGCAGTTGGGACAGGGATACTGAAGCTTTCTTT. Protein: CASSWDRDTEAFF.